Following are 18 T cell receptor beta chains from one sample sequenced in a study of blood T cell repertoires in COVID-19. Sequencing was performed with immunoSEQ multiplex PCR; in TCRdb, only in-frame clones are kept and a portion is missing. The sample has about 120,000 clones, about 83% seen once. The material sequenced was peripheral blood. These receptors all stem from a man older than 75 with active or convalescent COVID-19.

This chain links TRBV29-1 with TRBJ1-2; 8 bases match TRBD1. CDR1 is SQVTM and CDR2 is ANQGSEA in the germline V gene. V was clipped by 7 bases and J by 4 bases; unmatched bases: 5. The CDR3 is 12 residues long. CDR3 bases: TGCAGCGCGGGGGACAGGTCCTATGGCTACACCTTC. As protein: CSAGDRSYGYTF.

The count of this clone is one. The chain recombines TRBV18 with TRBJ1-6; no definite D call. Germline CDR1 is KGHSH and CDR2 is LQKENI. Trimming cost V 4 bases and J 7 bases, with 14 bases left between them. CDR3 length: 15 residues. CDR3 in amino acids: CASSLSALGNSPLHF. The DNA for the CDR3 is TGTGCCAGCTCACTTAGCGCCCTGGGGAATTCACCCCTCCACTTT. Together with reference TRBV18 and TRBJ1-6, the CDR3 gives the full variable domain: NAGVMQNPRHLVRRRGQEARLRCSPMKGHSHVYWYRQLPEEGLKFMVYLQKENIIDESGMPKERFSAEFPKEGPSILRIQQVVRGDSAAYFCASSLSALGNSPLHFGNGTRLTVT.

V is TRBV19 and J is TRBJ1-5, with 11 bases aligning to TRBD1. The CDR3 loop spans 17 amino acids. Unmatched junction bases numbered 8, after V lost 6 bases and J lost 1 base. Per the germline V gene, CDR1 is LNHDA and CDR2 is SQIVND (reference sequence). The CDR3 here is CASRSGTGGMSNQPQHF. CDR3 coding DNA: TGTGCCAGTAGATCCGGGACAGGGGGTATGAGCAATCAGCCCCAGCATTTT.

The V gene is TRBV28, the J gene TRBJ1-1; 11 nucleotides line up with TRBD1. After removal of 3 bases from V and 0 bases from J, the junction contained 15 bases not matched to a gene. The germline gives CDR1 MDHEN, CDR2 SYDVKM. This CDR3 is built from 20 residues. The DNA of the CDR3 is TGTGCCAGCAGTTTTCTGGGAAAACTCCGGGACAGGGGGTTGAACACTGAAGCTTTCTTT. Translation: CASSFLGKLRDRGLNTEAFF.

The V gene is TRBV5-4, the J gene TRBJ2-3; a weak D match, TRBD2 (7 bases). This CDR3 comprises 16 residues. Deletions cut 4 bases from V and 1 base from J, with 16 bases between. Looked up from germline, CDR1 is SGHNT and CDR2 is YYREEE (reference sequence). The CDR3 reads CASSRGAGLRTDTQYF. As DNA, the CDR3 is TGTGCCAGCAGCCGGGGGGCGGGGCTCCGCACAGATACGCAGTATTTT.

CDR3 DNA: TGTGCTAGTGGTTTGGGACTAGCGGGGGGGTATGATACGCAGTATTTT. Protein sequence: CASGLGLAGGYDTQYF. V usage is TRBV12-5 and J usage is TRBJ2-3; 14 bases agree with TRBD2. V lost 1 base and J lost 6; bases outside the gene matches: 3. The CDR3 is made up of 16 amino acids. From germline, CDR1 is LGHNT and CDR2 FRNRAP. Full variable domain (missing parts from reference TRBV12-5 and TRBJ2-3): DARVTQTPRHKVTEMGQEVTMRCQPILGHNTVFWYRQTMMQGLELLAYFRNRAPLDDSGMPKDRFSAEMPDATLATLKIQPSEPRDSAVYFCASGLGLAGGYDTQYFGPGTRLTVL.

The rearrangement joins TRBV5-5 to TRBJ1-3, with 7 bases aligning to TRBD1. Germline CDR1 and CDR2: SGHKS and YYEKEE (reference sequence). The J segment lost 0 bases and the V segment lost 4 bases, leaving 7 bases of the junction unmatched. The CDR3 is made up of 16 amino acids. The CDR3 here is CASSPGQVISGNTIYF. DNA of the CDR3: TGTGCCAGCAGCCCCGGACAGGTGATCTCTGGAAACACCATATATTTT.

The chain employs TRBV28 and TRBJ1-1; D ambiguous. Germline V CDR1 and CDR2: MDHEN, SYDVKM. Between the trimmed V and J ends, which lost 4 bases and 11 bases, there was a span of 14 bases. The CDR3 spans 12 residues. In nucleotides, the CDR3 is TGTGCCAGCAGTTCTTACGACACAAGGGCTTTCTTT. Translated: CASSSYDTRAFF.

V is TRBV27 and J is TRBJ1-6; D unresolved. Germline loops: CDR1 MNHEY, CDR2 SMNVEV (reference sequence). This CDR3 is built from 17 residues. Trimming took off 1 base at V and 2 bases at J, with 12 bases between the two ends. DNA of the CDR3: TGTGCCAGCAGTTTATTGTGGAGGTCCACCTATAATTCACCCCTCCACTTT. Translated, it gives CASSLLWRSTYNSPLHF.

The rearrangement links TRBV3-1 (or the pseudogene TRBV3-2) to TRBJ1-1; D is unresolved. The germline V gene has CDR1 LGHDT and CDR2 YNNKEL (reference sequence). The CDR3 runs 14 residues. Trimming took 0 bases from V and 5 from J, leaving 10 bases between them. The CDR3 here is CASSQDWAGTEAFF. The CDR3 DNA follows: TGTGCCAGCAGCCAAGACTGGGCGGGAACTGAAGCTTTCTTT.

The chain employs TRBV11-2 and TRBJ2-7; 7 nucleotides agree with TRBD1. The CDR3 contains 13 residues. Germline V gene sequence: CDR1 SGHAT, CDR2 FQNNGV. Trimming at V came to 8 bases and at J to 5 bases, leaving 9 bases not matched to a gene. The CDR3 coding sequence is TGTGCCAGCGGCCAGACAGGGATCCACGAGCAGTACTTC. This codes for CASGQTGIHEQYF.

The gene calls are TRBV28 and TRBJ1-5, with D uncertain. V dropped 7 bases and J dropped 0 bases, with 7 bases sitting between them. This CDR3 contains 13 residues. Germline assignment: CDR1 MDHEN and CDR2 SYDVKM. The CDR3 sequence: CASKRLSNQPQHF. The DNA for the CDR3 is TGTGCCAGCAAGAGGCTTAGCAATCAGCCCCAGCATTTT.

The chain recombines TRBV9 with TRBJ1-5; 7 positions match TRBD1. CDR1 and CDR2 (germline): SGDLS, YYNGEE. This CDR3 comprises 13 residues. The V gene end was trimmed by 3 bases and the J gene end by 4 bases; junction bases not matched to a gene: 1. The CDR3 loop reads CASSGDSNQPQHF. As DNA, the CDR3 is TGTGCCAGCAGCGGGGACAGTAATCAGCCCCAGCATTTT. Together with reference TRBV9 and TRBJ1-5, the CDR3 gives the full variable domain: DSGVTQTPKHLITATGQRVTLRCSPRSGDLSVYWYQQSLDQGLQFLIQYYNGEERAKGNILERFSAQQFPDLHSELNLSSLELGDSALYFCASSGDSNQPQHFGDGTRLSIL.

The chain combines TRBV25-1 with TRBJ1-6; 7 bases are a match to TRBD1. CDR1 MGHDK and CDR2 SYGVNS come from the germline V gene. Trimming cost V 5 bases and J 7 bases; bases outside gene matches: 8. This CDR3 comprises 15 residues. CDR3 in amino acids: CASSKGALENSPLHF. In nucleotides, the CDR3 is TGTGCCAGCAGTAAGGGGGCGCTTGAGAATTCACCCCTCCACTTT.

The chain links TRBV6-6 to TRBJ2-7, with TRBD2 as a possible D gene (5 bases). V lost 0 bases to trimming and J lost 1 base, with 7 bases between them. Germline V gene sequence: CDR1 MNHNY, CDR2 SVGAGI (reference sequence). The CDR3 has 14 amino acids. CDR3: CASSYSDFSYEQYF. The CDR3 DNA follows: TGTGCCAGCAGTTACTCGGACTTTTCCTACGAGCAGTACTTC.

This clone was observed a few times. The chain employs TRBV11-2 and TRBJ2-5, with 7 bases aligning to TRBD2. The germline gives CDR1 SGHAT, CDR2 FQNNGV. Losses at the gene ends were 5 bases for V and 4 bases for J; bases not matched to a gene: 16. The CDR3 is made up of 17 amino acids. CDR3 protein: CASSHGPGLLERETQYF. CDR3 DNA sequence: TGTGCCAGCAGCCATGGGCCGGGACTACTCGAGCGAGAGACCCAGTACTTC.

This chain uses TRBV10-3 with TRBJ2-5; TRBD2 matches at 9 bases. There are 14 residues in the CDR3. The junction had 4 bases not matched to a gene; V was cut back by 6 bases and J by 2 bases. Germline lookup yields CDR1 ENHRY and CDR2 SYGVKD. Here the CDR3 reads CAISLAGRQETQYF. The CDR3, as DNA: TGTGCCATCAGCCTAGCGGGGCGGCAAGAGACCCAGTACTTC.

The chain couples TRBV6-2 or TRBV6-3 to TRBJ2-1; 7 nucleotides match TRBD2. The V gene end was trimmed by 6 bases and the J gene end by 8 bases; junction bases not matched to a gene: 10. The CDR3 totals 14 residues. Germline V gives CDR1 MNHEY, CDR2 SVGEGT. In nucleotides, the CDR3 is TGTGCCAGCAGCCCAGTGGGGGGGATGGATGAGCAGTTCTTC. Translating gives CASSPVGGMDEQFF.